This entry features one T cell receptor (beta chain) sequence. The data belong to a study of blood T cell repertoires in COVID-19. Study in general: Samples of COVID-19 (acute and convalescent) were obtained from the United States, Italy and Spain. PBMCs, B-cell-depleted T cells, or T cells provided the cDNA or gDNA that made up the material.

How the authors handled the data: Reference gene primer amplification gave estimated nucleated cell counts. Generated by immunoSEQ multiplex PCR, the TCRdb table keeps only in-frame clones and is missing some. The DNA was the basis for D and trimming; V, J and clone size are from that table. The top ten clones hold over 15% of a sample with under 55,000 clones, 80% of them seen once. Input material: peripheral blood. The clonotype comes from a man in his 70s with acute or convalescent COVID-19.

The CDR3 DNA reads TGTGCCAGCACCCACGTCGGGGCTAGCGGGGCCTACGAGCAGTACTTC. This codes for CASTHVGASGAYEQYF. The V and J genes are TRBV7-9 and TRBJ2-7; 9 bases agree with TRBD2. Germline V gene data show CDR1 as SEHNR and CDR2 as FQNEAQ (reference sequence). The CDR3 loop spans 16 amino acids. J was trimmed by 2 bases and V by 7 bases; bases with no gene match: 12.